This is a list of T cell receptor beta chains from one sample in a study of blood T cell repertoires in COVID-19. Profiled with immunoSEQ multiplex PCR; TCRdb holds only in-frame clones, not every one. The sample lists 95,000 to 110,000 clones, about 90% occurring once. The sequenced sample consisted of peripheral blood. These receptors originate from a middle-aged man with acute or convalescent COVID-19. CDR3s include the opening cysteine and the closing phenylalanine or tryptophan. A D gene is named only where the DNA matches it firmly. Some rows mark clone size as missing; the rest say once, few, many or name a class of expanded clone.

j_gene: TRBJ2-2
abundance: -
v_gene: TRBV4-1
d_gene: -
CDR3nt: TGCGCCAGCAGCGAAACAGGGTCTCCGGGGGAGCTGTTTTTT
CDR3aa: CASSETGSPGELFF

j_gene: TRBJ2-6
abundance: -
v_gene: TRBV11-3
d_gene: -
CDR3nt: TGTGCCAGCAGCTCCACTGGGGCCAACGTCCTGACTTTC
CDR3aa: CASSSTGANVLTF

j_gene: TRBJ1-1
abundance: -
v_gene: TRBV10-2
d_gene: -
CDR3nt: TGCGCCAGCAGTACTACAAGTTTGGCCACTGAAGCTTTCTTT
CDR3aa: CASSTTSLATEAFF

j_gene: TRBJ2-7
abundance: once
v_gene: TRBV5-1
d_gene: TRBD2
CDR3nt: TGCGCCAGCAGCTCCCCCCCACTAGCGGGAGGGTTCTCCTACGAGCAGTACTTC
CDR3aa: CASSSPPLAGGFSYEQYF

j_gene: TRBJ2-7
abundance: few
v_gene: TRBV28
d_gene: TRBD2
CDR3nt: TGTGCCAGCAGGCTAGCGGGAATCGGCTACGAGCAGTACTTC
CDR3aa: CASRLAGIGYEQYF

j_gene: TRBJ2-2
abundance: -
v_gene: TRBV18
d_gene: TRBD2
CDR3nt: TGTGCCAGCTCACCACCGAGGGGTAGCGGGAGAAACGGGGAGCTGTTTTTT
CDR3aa: CASSPPRGSGRNGELFF

j_gene: TRBJ2-1
abundance: -
v_gene: TRBV2
d_gene: -
CDR3nt: TGTGCCAGCAGTGAAACCGGGACAAATTACAATGAGCAGTTCTTC
CDR3aa: CASSETGTNYNEQFF

j_gene: TRBJ2-1
abundance: -
v_gene: TRBV5-1
d_gene: TRBD2
CDR3nt: TGCGCCAGCAATCCGAGCGGGAGTTCGAATGAGCAGTTCTTC
CDR3aa: CASNPSGSSNEQFF

j_gene: TRBJ1-2
abundance: -
v_gene: TRBV4-1
d_gene: -
CDR3nt: TGCGCCAGCAGCCAAGATGGTTTTAGGACACCGGACTATGGCTACACCTTC
CDR3aa: CASSQDGFRTPDYGYTF

j_gene: TRBJ2-3
abundance: -
v_gene: TRBV7-8
d_gene: -
CDR3nt: TGTGCCAGCAGCTTCCAGGGCTCCCTGGGGGATACGCAGTATTTT
CDR3aa: CASSFQGSLGDTQYF

j_gene: TRBJ2-1
abundance: -
v_gene: TRBV5-1
d_gene: -
CDR3nt: TGCGCCAGCAGCTTGGAAGTCACCAGCAATGAGCAGTTCTTC
CDR3aa: CASSLEVTSNEQFF

j_gene: TRBJ2-2
abundance: few
v_gene: TRBV28
d_gene: -
CDR3nt: TGTGCCAGCAGTATCTTCGGAGGCGCGGTCACCGGGGAGCTGTTTTTT
CDR3aa: CASSIFGGAVTGELFF

j_gene: TRBJ2-1
abundance: -
v_gene: TRBV7-6
d_gene: TRBD1
CDR3nt: TGTGCCAGCAGCTTAGGACAGGGTCCCTACAATGAGCAGTTCTTC
CDR3aa: CASSLGQGPYNEQFF

j_gene: TRBJ2-3
abundance: -
v_gene: TRBV10-3
d_gene: -
CDR3nt: TGTGCCATCAGATCCGGGTCCCGATTGGATACGCAGTATTTT
CDR3aa: CAIRSGSRLDTQYF

j_gene: TRBJ2-5
abundance: -
v_gene: TRBV11-3
d_gene: TRBD1
CDR3nt: TGTGCCAGCAGCCCCGGGACAGGGCGACAAGAGACCCAGTACTTC
CDR3aa: CASSPGTGRQETQYF

j_gene: TRBJ2-1
abundance: -
v_gene: TRBV5-1
d_gene: -
CDR3nt: TGCGCCAGCAGCTTTCAAGTGGGAGGAAACAATGAGCAGTTCTTC
CDR3aa: CASSFQVGGNNEQFF

j_gene: TRBJ1-1
abundance: -
v_gene: TRBV25-1
d_gene: TRBD1
CDR3nt: TGTGCCACCGGGGGACAGGGTACTGAAGCTTTCTTT
CDR3aa: CATGGQGTEAFF

j_gene: TRBJ2-5
abundance: -
v_gene: TRBV27
d_gene: TRBD1
CDR3nt: TGTGCCAGCAGTTCGATTACCGGGACAGGGGGCCGGGAGACCCAGTACTTC
CDR3aa: CASSSITGTGGRETQYF

j_gene: TRBJ2-1
abundance: -
v_gene: TRBV7-9
d_gene: TRBD2
CDR3nt: TGTGCCAGCAGCTTAGGCCCGGGACTAGCGGGAGGTCATGAGCAGTTCTTC
CDR3aa: CASSLGPGLAGGHEQFF

j_gene: TRBJ2-6
abundance: -
v_gene: TRBV6-4
d_gene: -
CDR3nt: TGTGCCAGCAGTCCGGGACAAGTCATCGTTGGGGCCAACGTCCTGACTTTC
CDR3aa: CASSPGQVIVGANVLTF

j_gene: TRBJ1-6
abundance: once
v_gene: TRBV20-1
d_gene: -
CDR3nt: TGCAGTGCTAGTAGGGGGGGCCGGGGGTCACCCCTCCACTTT
CDR3aa: CSASRGGRGSPLHF

j_gene: TRBJ1-2
abundance: -
v_gene: TRBV28
d_gene: TRBD1
CDR3nt: TGTGCCAGCAGTTCCCGACAGGGTGGCTACACCTTC
CDR3aa: CASSSRQGGYTF

j_gene: TRBJ2-1
abundance: -
v_gene: TRBV5-1
d_gene: TRBD1
CDR3nt: TGCGCCAGCAGCTTGGGACAGGGGGCCTACAATGAGCAGTTCTTC
CDR3aa: CASSLGQGAYNEQFF

j_gene: TRBJ2-5
abundance: -
v_gene: TRBV27
d_gene: -
CDR3nt: TGTGCCAGCAGCCTGACAGTTGCAGAGACCCAGTACTTC
CDR3aa: CASSLTVAETQYF

j_gene: TRBJ2-7
abundance: -
v_gene: TRBV28
d_gene: -
CDR3nt: TGTGCCAGCAGTTTAGTGATGGCCGAGCAGTACTTC
CDR3aa: CASSLVMAEQYF

j_gene: TRBJ2-4
abundance: -
v_gene: TRBV6-5
d_gene: TRBD1
CDR3nt: TGTGCCAGCAGTCCCACGACAGGGGGGATGGACATTCAGTACTTC
CDR3aa: CASSPTTGGMDIQYF

j_gene: TRBJ1-6
abundance: -
v_gene: TRBV3-1/TRBV3-2
d_gene: TRBD1
CDR3nt: TGTGCCAGCAGCAAAAATGCCAGGGGGACTTCACCCCTCCACTTT
CDR3aa: CASSKNARGTSPLHF

j_gene: TRBJ2-3
abundance: -
v_gene: TRBV25-1
d_gene: TRBD2
CDR3nt: TGTGCCAGCAGTGAGACGCGGGGGAGCACAGATACGCAGTATTTT
CDR3aa: CASSETRGSTDTQYF

j_gene: TRBJ2-1
abundance: once
v_gene: TRBV7-2
d_gene: -
CDR3nt: TGTGCCAGCAGCCCTAGCCGACTAGTAGATGAGCAGTTCTTC
CDR3aa: CASSPSRLVDEQFF